The rows below give T cell receptor beta chains drawn from one sample of a study of CD8 T cells in ankylosing spondylitis. TCRdb redid the calling of the 5' RACE reads with MiXCR, one entry per CDR3 protein. This sample carries 200,000 to 300,000 distinct CDR3 sequences, roughly 8.6% of them seen once, and the ten largest clones take nearly 7%. Sequenced input: blood, either unsorted or a sorted T cell fraction (not recorded which). Receptors originate from a male donor with ankylosing spondylitis or in good health (not recorded which). CDR3s include the opening cysteine and the closing phenylalanine or tryptophan. D genes are given only for firm matches. Size values are once, few and many counts, or a class for expanded clones, and some rows have none.

D,size,length,J,V,DNA,CDR3
TRBD2,-,16,TRBJ2-1,TRBV20-1,TGCAGTGCCCACAAAGGGGCGGGAGGCTCCTACAATGAGCAGTTCTTC,CSAHKGAGGSYNEQFF
-,many,19,TRBJ2-5,TRBV4-2,TGTGCCAGCAGCCAAGATCTACAGGCAGGTAGCTTGTACCAAGAGACCCAGTACTTC,CASSQDLQAGSLYQETQYF
TRBD1,-,15,TRBJ2-7,TRBV5-1,TGCGCCAGCAGCTCCGGGACAGGGGGAACCTACGAGCAGTACTTC,CASSSGTGGTYEQYF
-,many,14,TRBJ2-3,TRBV7-2,TGTGCCAGCAGCTTAGAACTAGCATCAGATACGCAGTATTTT,CASSLELASDTQYF
-,many,16,TRBJ2-3,TRBV5-1,TGCGCCAGCAGCTTGGGTCTTAGTGTGGAGACAGATACGCAGTATTTT,CASSLGLSVETDTQYF
-,few,17,TRBJ2-7,TRBV18,TGTGCCAGCTCACCGGTTGACAAGGGACAATTCATTGACGAGCAGTACTTC,CASSPVDKGQFIDEQYF
TRBD2,many,18,TRBJ2-5,TRBV11-2,TGTGCCAGCAGCCACCCGGGACTAGCAGACTCCCGGGTTTGGACCCAGTACTTC,CASSHPGLADSRVWTQYF
TRBD1,many,17,TRBJ2-7,TRBV18,TGTGCCAGCTCACCACCCGTTGGGACAGGGGTCTCCTACGAGCAGTACTTC,CASSPPVGTGVSYEQYF
TRBD1,many,14,TRBJ1-6,TRBV9,TGTGCCAGCAGCGTCGACAGGGGTGATTCACCCCTCCACTTT,CASSVDRGDSPLHF
-,many,14,TRBJ1-1,TRBV12-3/TRBV12-4,TGTGCCAGCAGTCGACCATCCGCGGACACTGAAGCTTTCTTT,CASSRPSADTEAFF
-,many,17,TRBJ1-4,TRBV2,TGTGCCAGCAGTGAATCGAGCCTGATGACAACTAATGAAAAACTGTTTTTT,CASSESSLMTTNEKLFF
-,few,13,TRBJ1-5,TRBV18,TGTGCCAGCTCCGACGGGATAAATCAGCCCCAGCATTTT,CASSDGINQPQHF
-,few,14,TRBJ2-4,TRBV7-2,TGTGCCAGCAGCTATGGGGAAGGGTTCAACATTCAGTACTTC,CASSYGEGFNIQYF